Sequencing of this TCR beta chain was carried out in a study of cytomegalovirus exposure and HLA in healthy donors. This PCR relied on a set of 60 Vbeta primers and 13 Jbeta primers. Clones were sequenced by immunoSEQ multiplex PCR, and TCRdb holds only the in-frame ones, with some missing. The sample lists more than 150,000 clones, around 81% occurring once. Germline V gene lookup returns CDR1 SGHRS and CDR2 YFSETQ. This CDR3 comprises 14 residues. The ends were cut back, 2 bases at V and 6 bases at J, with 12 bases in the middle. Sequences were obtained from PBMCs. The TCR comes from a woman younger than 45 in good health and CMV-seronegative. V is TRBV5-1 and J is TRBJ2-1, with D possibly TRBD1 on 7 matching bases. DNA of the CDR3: TGCGCCAGCAGCTTTTGGCAGGGGGGCAATGAGCAGTTCTTC. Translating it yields CASSFWQGGNEQFF.